This TCR beta chain is drawn from a study of blood T cell repertoires in COVID-19. TCRdb's table, derived via immunoSEQ multiplex PCR, lists solely in-frame clones and lacks some. The sample has roughly 220,000 clones; 80% to 90% are singletons. The CDR3 is 15 residues long. V gave up 7 bases and J gave up 9 bases, with 19 bases separating them. Germline CDR1 and CDR2: MDHEN and SYDVKM. The sequenced sample consisted of peripheral blood. The genes are TRBV28 and TRBJ1-6, with D perhaps TRBD1 (6 bases). This TCR derives from a man aged 45-65 years who had recovered from COVID-19. The CDR3 coding sequence is TGTGCCAGCACACAGGGAGGGAGGGCAGGTTCACCCCTCCACTTT. Translation gives CASTQGGRAGSPLHF.